This T cell receptor beta chain emerged from a study of control samples from healthy donors and cancer patients. This CDR3 is 15 amino acids long. V was clipped by 5 bases and J by 6 bases, with 17 bases between them. The germline V gene has CDR1 SEHNR and CDR2 FQNEAQ (reference sequence). The repertoire was sequenced with immunoSEQ multiplex PCR; TCRdb's copy has only in-frame clones and lacks some. The sample has tens of thousands of clones; 88% are singletons. What was sequenced was blood. The source of this sequence is a man between 50 and 59 years old in good health. J is TRBJ2-1 and V is TRBV7-9; D perhaps matches TRBD2 (6 bases). The CDR3 reads CASSGVGGISNEQFF. In DNA form, the CDR3 reads TGTGCCAGCAGCGGAGTGGGGGGAATCAGCAATGAGCAGTTCTTC.